The rows below give T cell receptor beta chains drawn from one sample of a study of shared clonotypes between healthy human individuals. Sequenced by immunoSEQ multiplex PCR; TCRdb stores in-frame clones only, minus some. The profile covers approximately 840,000 clones, with roughly 96% appearing a single time and approximately 0.2% taken by the ten largest. The material sequenced was naive CD8+ T cells sorted from blood. All receptors come from a man aged 25-45 years in good health. Each CDR3 is given without its conserved first and last residue. The D gene is left open where the match is weak.

D,V,J,CDR3
NA,TRBV7-8,TRBJ2-2,ASSLRLASNTGELF
NA,TRBV27,TRBJ2-7,ASSPGRDTYEQY
NA,TRBV19,TRBJ2-7,ASSMGDGGEQY
NA,TRBV27,TRBJ2-7,ASSGKSYEQY
NA,TRBV27,TRBJ2-7,ASSSSSRYYEQY
NA,TRBV15,TRBJ2-7,ATSREAGSSSYEQY
NA,TRBV6-5,TRBJ2-5,ASSPGDQETQY
NA,TRBV9,TRBJ2-1,ASSVATAGNNEQF
TRBD1,TRBV7-9,TRBJ1-3,ASSPTWDSTWENTIY
NA,TRBV5-5,TRBJ1-2,ASSLAARDANYGYT
NA,TRBV5-1,TRBJ1-4,ASSWGAAEATNEKLF
NA,TRBV27,TRBJ2-7,ASSPGHLSYEQY
NA,TRBV4-1,TRBJ1-5,ASSQLWGGNQPQH
TRBD1,TRBV5-1,TRBJ2-7,ASSLGQVAEQY
NA,TRBV6-4,TRBJ2-6,ASSDLGGSGANVLT
NA,TRBV11-2,TRBJ2-7,ASSPSSGGGIGSYEQY
NA,TRBV11-2,TRBJ2-7,ASSGGPYEQY
NA,TRBV10-1,TRBJ2-5,ASIQDRPKIETQY
TRBD2,TRBV15,TRBJ2-7,ATSRNQGLASYEQY
NA,TRBV6-5,TRBJ2-1,ASSYSVPGVNEQF
TRBD1,TRBV4-1,TRBJ2-7,ASSQERGRAYEQY
NA,TRBV2,TRBJ2-7,ASRGLMGYEQY
TRBD1,TRBV11-1,TRBJ2-7,ASSWGTGTYEQY
NA,TRBV5-1,TRBJ2-1,ASSIAASYNEQF
NA,TRBV7-9,TRBJ1-1,ASSGRDGAQNTEAF
NA,TRBV5-1,TRBJ2-7,ASRGGPRYEQY
TRBD2,TRBV7-3,TRBJ2-1,ASSPKGGLAVMRPYNEQF
TRBD2,TRBV2,TRBJ2-7,ASSGSAGLSYEQY
NA,TRBV27,TRBJ2-7,ASTPSWGPYEQY
TRBD2,TRBV25-1,TRBJ2-3,ATTSGEGFDTQY
NA,TRBV27,TRBJ1-2,ASSPGTSFYGYT
TRBD1,TRBV4-1,TRBJ2-7,ASSQVDRGPYEQY
NA,TRBV4-1,TRBJ2-7,ASSQDRTRAYEQY
NA,TRBV7-9,TRBJ2-1,ASSHSPGEPRNEQF
TRBD2,TRBV29-1,TRBJ2-1,SVVSLAGEPPKYNEQF
NA,TRBV21-1,TRBJ2-7,ASSKTPRQGDSYEQY
TRBD1,TRBV5-1,TRBJ2-7,ASSPKGQGGYEQY
TRBD2,TRBV7-9,TRBJ2-1,ASSLLQGLASNEQF
TRBD1,TRBV27,TRBJ2-5,ASSNRGRETQY
TRBD2,TRBV7-9,TRBJ2-2,ASSLVPSGPGELF
NA,TRBV11-2,TRBJ1-2,ASSSNAGPKWYGYT
NA,TRBV5-4,TRBJ2-7,ASSFGRGYEQY
NA,TRBV7-6,TRBJ2-7,ASSNPTYEQY
NA,TRBV29-1,TRBJ2-1,SVEGLSSVEQF
NA,TRBV27,TRBJ2-3,ASRHSLPDTQY
NA,TRBV25-1,TRBJ2-3,ASSPGGSDTQY
TRBD2,TRBV5-8,TRBJ2-7,ASSLRLAGFGEQY
NA,TRBV29-1,TRBJ2-1,SVVPALRNEQF
NA,TRBV12-2,TRBJ2-7,ASRPREHLRYEQY
TRBD1,TRBV7-2,TRBJ2-7,ASSERQGANRDEQY